This T cell receptor beta chain was sequenced during a study of technical replicates of blood from a few donors. Some clones are missing from TCRdb's copy, which holds only in-frame ones; the method was immunoSEQ multiplex PCR. The sample has 60,000 to 65,000 clones; around 87% are singletons. The CDR3 is made up of 19 amino acids. Sequencing used PBMCs. The origin of this receptor is a human donor in good health. Some clones in this sample may be carry-over from other donors' samples. The chain combines TRBV1 with TRBJ2-3; the DNA was not compared with TRBD2, the D call given in the table. TRBV1 is marked as a pseudogene. CDR3 region: CTSSQGPRWRGANTDTQYF. CDR3 bases: TGCACCAGCAGCCAAGGGCCGCGTTGGCGGGGAGCTAACACAGATACGCAGTATTTT.